This TCR beta chain was obtained from a study of post-analysis software for immune sequencing data. Study-level results: Multiple sclerosis patients showed significantly lower normalized Chao1 diversity than controls did.

About this clonotype itself: The antigen is not known.

Each TCR beta cDNA library carried unique molecular identifiers. Using its own MiXCR run on the PCR reads, TCRdb lists one record per CDR3 protein. The table records roughly 800,000 distinct CDR3 sequences, roughly 50% of them present only once. The specimen was blood. The receptor was isolated from a girl between 5 and 17 years old with multiple sclerosis.

The CDR3: CSDRGGGDEQFF. In DNA, the CDR3 is TGCAGCGACAGAGGGGGAGGCGATGAGCAGTTCTTC. The genes are TRBV29-1 and TRBJ2-1; tentatively, D is TRBD1 or TRBD2 (6 bases each). The CDR3 runs to 12 residues. Germline V gives CDR1 SQVTM, CDR2 ANQGSEA. Trimming pared 7 bases from V and 8 bases from J, leaving 15 bases between.